The T cell receptor (beta chain) under discussion was sequenced for a study of cytomegalovirus exposure and HLA in healthy donors. Background on the study: The approximately 110 validation repertoires and the approximately 670 first-cohort repertoires shared a platform, a later analysis reported. Study observations and caveats: A few of the chains that were CMV-associated were confirmed in vitro to be specific for CMV antigens.

Sequencing used immunoSEQ multiplex PCR; TCRdb keeps in-frame clones, though not all of them. The sample contains under 65,000 clones, roughly 96% of which appear only once. In regard to this clone: Its antigen is as yet unknown.

The CDR3 loop spans 15 amino acids. The germline gives CDR1 SGHTA, CDR2 FQGTGA. Trimming removed 1 base at V and 5 bases at J, with 11 bases between. What was sequenced was PBMCs. The sequence was obtained from a woman aged 18-29 years in good health and CMV-seropositive. V and J are TRBV7-3 and TRBJ2-2; maybe TRBD1 (6 bases). The CDR3 spells CASSLNRVETGELFF. The DNA of the CDR3 is TGTGCCAGCAGCTTAAACAGGGTTGAAACCGGGGAGCTGTTTTTT.